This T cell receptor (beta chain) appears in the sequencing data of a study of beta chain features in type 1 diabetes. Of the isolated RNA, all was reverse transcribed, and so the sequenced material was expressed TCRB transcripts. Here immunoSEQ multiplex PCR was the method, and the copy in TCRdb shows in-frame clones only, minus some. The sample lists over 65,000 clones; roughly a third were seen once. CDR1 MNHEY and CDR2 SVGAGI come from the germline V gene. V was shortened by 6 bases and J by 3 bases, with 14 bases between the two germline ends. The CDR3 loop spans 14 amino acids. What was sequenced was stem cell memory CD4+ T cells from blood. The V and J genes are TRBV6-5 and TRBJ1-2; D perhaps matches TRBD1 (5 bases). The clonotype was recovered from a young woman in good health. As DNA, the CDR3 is TGTGCCAGCAGAGTTACGGGAGGGGACTATGGCTACACCTTC. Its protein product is CASRVTGGDYGYTF.